These T cell receptor beta chains were read from a single sample in a study of cytomegalovirus exposure and HLA in healthy donors. Measured with immunoSEQ multiplex PCR; TCRdb has only the in-frame clones, and not every one. Its listing shows roughly 100,000 clones. The sequenced sample consisted of PBMCs. Every receptor here comes from a man in his forties in good health and CMV-seronegative. The CDR3 runs from the conserved cysteine through the conserved F or W. A D gene is named only where the DNA matches it firmly.

j_gene | v_gene | d_gene | CDR3aa | CDR3nt
TRBJ2-5 | TRBV18 | . | CASSRNRDYQETQYF | TGTGCCAGCTCTCGAAACCGGGACTACCAAGAGACCCAGTACTTC
TRBJ2-1 | TRBV4-3 | . | CASSQDLAGLYNEQFF | TGCGCCAGCAGCCAGGATTTGGCGGGTCTATACAATGAGCAGTTCTTC
TRBJ2-2 | TRBV12-5 | . | CASGFLEANLDTGELFF | TGTGCTAGTGGTTTCCTTGAGGCAAACCTGGACACCGGGGAGCTGTTTTTT
TRBJ2-1 | TRBV5-6 | . | CASSLRTGTSYNEQFF | TGTGCCAGCAGCTTGCGCACGGGTACCTCCTACAATGAGCAGTTCTTC
TRBJ2-7 | TRBV2 | TRBD1 | CASTRTGAYEQYF | TGTGCCAGCACCAGGACAGGGGCCTACGAGCAGTACTTC
TRBJ2-1 | TRBV4-1 | TRBD2 | CASSQTTSGEPYNEQFF | TGCGCCAGCAGCCAAACGACTAGCGGGGAACCCTACAATGAGCAGTTCTTC
TRBJ2-2 | TRBV4-2 | . | CASSQDLAPGHNTGELFF | TGTGCCAGCAGCCAAGATCTTGCGCCGGGACACAACACCGGGGAGCTGTTTTTT
TRBJ1-1 | TRBV5-4 | . | CASSLVFQSGNTEAFF | TGTGCCAGCAGCTTGGTCTTTCAATCGGGGAACACTGAAGCTTTCTTT
TRBJ2-7 | TRBV11-2 | TRBD1 | CASSTRRTGSSYEQYF | TGTGCCAGCAGCACACGGAGGACAGGTAGCTCCTACGAGCAGTACTTC
TRBJ1-2 | TRBV29-1 | TRBD1 | CSVGRDRADLRYIF | TGCAGCGTAGGCCGGGACAGGGCCGATTTACGGTACATCTTC
TRBJ2-3 | TRBV11-2 | TRBD2 | CASSPEGRGGLTDTQYF | TGTGCCAGCAGCCCCGAGGGTCGGGGGGGGCTCACAGATACGCAGTATTTT
TRBJ1-1 | TRBV29-1 | TRBD1 | CSVDGTGGPNTEAFF | TGCAGCGTTGACGGGACAGGGGGCCCCAACACTGAAGCTTTCTTT
TRBJ1-5 | TRBV9 | . | CASSVGGGVGNQPQHF | TGTGCCAGCAGCGTAGGCGGCGGGGTGGGTAATCAGCCCCAGCATTTT
TRBJ1-2 | TRBV19 | TRBD1 | CASAPGQPVYGYTF | TGTGCCAGCGCTCCGGGACAGCCTGTTTATGGCTACACCTTC
TRBJ2-7 | TRBV28 | . | CASSWNREQYF | TGTGCCAGCAGTTGGAACAGAGAGCAGTACTTC
TRBJ2-5 | TRBV9 | TRBD2 | CASSGSSLAGGIQETQYF | TGTGCCAGCAGCGGCTCGAGCCTAGCGGGAGGAATTCAGGAGACCCAGTACTTC
TRBJ2-2 | TRBV9 | . | CASSVEGVPGELFF | TGTGCCAGCAGCGTAGAAGGGGTTCCCGGGGAGCTGTTTTTT
TRBJ2-3 | TRBV10-3 | . | CAITQGMSGTDTQYF | TGTGCCATCACTCAGGGGATGTCTGGCACAGATACGCAGTATTTT
TRBJ2-3 | TRBV6-5 | . | CASSLVDLRDTQYF | TGTGCCAGCAGCCTAGTAGATCTTCGGGATACGCAGTATTTT
TRBJ1-4 | TRBV28 | . | CASSPLGGWGNEKLFF | TGTGCCAGCAGTCCACTAGGGGGTTGGGGTAATGAAAAACTGTTTTTT
TRBJ1-4 | TRBV7-9 | . | CASSYLSGDEKLFF | TGTGCCAGCAGCTACCTTTCAGGGGATGAAAAACTGTTTTTT
TRBJ1-2 | TRBV9 | . | CASSVDQAHYGYTF | TGTGCCAGCAGCGTAGATCAGGCGCACTATGGCTACACCTTC
TRBJ2-7 | TRBV27 | . | CASSLGPADYEQYF | TGTGCCAGCAGTCTCGGCCCGGCGGATTACGAGCAGTACTTC
TRBJ1-4 | TRBV4-3 | TRBD1 | CASSQAGTASNEKLFF | TGCGCCAGCAGCCAGGCCGGGACAGCAAGTAATGAAAAACTGTTTTTT
TRBJ1-2 | TRBV19 | . | CASSIGLPGGYTF | TGTGCCAGTAGTATAGGTTTACCGGGTGGCTACACCTTC
TRBJ2-1 | TRBV7-6 | TRBD1 | CASSEKGAGYNEQFF | TGTGCCAGCAGCGAAAAGGGGGCAGGGTACAATGAGCAGTTCTTC
TRBJ1-2 | TRBV5-1 | TRBD1 | CASSFTQGADGYTF | TGCGCCAGCAGCTTTACACAGGGGGCAGATGGCTACACCTTC
TRBJ2-7 | TRBV28 | TRBD2 | CASSLETSFFLEQYF | TGTGCCAGCAGTTTAGAGACTAGCTTCTTCCTCGAGCAGTACTTC
TRBJ2-7 | TRBV27 | . | CASKTGESYEQYF | TGTGCCAGCAAAACAGGAGAGTCATACGAGCAGTACTTC
TRBJ2-7 | TRBV11-2 | . | CASSPLGGTYEQYF | TGTGCCAGCAGCCCCCTCGGCGGTACCTACGAGCAGTACTTC
TRBJ2-7 | TRBV6-1 | TRBD1 | CASSVMDRPTYEQYF | TGTGCCAGCAGTGTAATGGACAGGCCAACCTACGAGCAGTACTTC
TRBJ2-7 | TRBV9 | TRBD2 | CASSVEGTTINEQYF | TGTGCCAGCAGCGTAGAGGGGACTACCATAAACGAGCAGTACTTC
TRBJ2-3 | TRBV10-1 | TRBD1 | CASSVNRGTADTQYF | TGCGCCAGCAGCGTAAACAGGGGGACTGCAGATACGCAGTATTTT
TRBJ2-2 | TRBV14 | TRBD2 | CASSQLRDYNTGELFF | TGTGCCAGCAGCCAACTCCGGGACTATAACACCGGGGAGCTGTTTTTT
TRBJ2-7 | TRBV10-2 | . | CASSQGQYEQYF | TGCGCCAGCAGCCAGGGGCAGTACGAGCAGTACTTC
TRBJ2-7 | TRBV5-1 | TRBD1 | CASSLERQGVGAEQYF | TGCGCCAGCAGCTTAGAAAGACAGGGAGTGGGAGCCGAGCAGTACTTC
TRBJ2-2 | TRBV18 | TRBD1 | CASSRTGGADTGELFF | TGTGCCAGCTCGCGGACAGGGGGCGCGGACACCGGGGAGCTGTTTTTT
TRBJ2-5 | TRBV2 | TRBD1 | CASSRGQDQETQYF | TGTGCCAGCAGTAGGGGACAGGATCAAGAGACCCAGTACTTC
TRBJ1-1 | TRBV5-4 | . | CASNSESATEAFF | TGTGCCAGCAACTCCGAGTCCGCGACTGAAGCTTTCTTT